This T cell receptor (beta chain) emerged from a study of shared clonotypes between healthy human individuals (dated by TCRdb to about 2020). Background for the entire study: The cohort comprised a couple of women and three men aged 18 to 49 years. Per donor, three plates each were used for CD4 naive and CD4 memory, two for CD8 naive, and one for CD8 memory. To estimate repertoire size and how much clonotypes are shared between individuals, the study performed deep sequencing of blood TCR repertoires from about 5 healthy adults. Different laboratories and diverse techniques were used to prepare libraries and sequence TCR repertoires, to increase sequencing depth and limit assay-specific biases. Each donor's leukapheresis produced roughly between roughly 0.9 and 9 billion PBMCs. Overall study outcomes, separate from this receptor: Sampling was restricted to blood, and TCR repertoires in tissues likely differ from the TCR repertoires found in blood. Even with the large sequencing depth, rarefaction of the sorted-subset datasets indicated that sequencing was incomplete. Naive subsets generally had larger estimated clonotype richness than memory subsets. When a few donors were compared, the shared fraction of clonotypes was around 5% for naive CD4, more than 3% for naive CD8, roughly 2.5% for memory CD4, and 0.35% to 0.4% for memory CD8. Because the study included only a small number of donors, the genetic and exposure-history diversity represented was limited. Compared with non-shared clonotypes, clonotypes shared by all four sorted-subset donors had higher generation probabilities. Based on pairwise subsampling, the degree of clonotype sharing among donors was expected to be affected by sequencing depth.

Donors were healthy HIV-negative adults with no recently reported acute infections or vaccinations. Every donor was a Caucasian adult living in Nashville, Tennessee, USA. Magnetic negative selection was used to enrich CD4+ T cells, after which naive cells were positively selected on CD45RA and the negative fraction became the memory subset. After blood collection by leukapheresis, PBMCs were isolated using Ficoll-Histopaque density gradient centrifugation and then cryopreserved in the vapor phase of liquid nitrogen. Analytical flow cytometry was used to check the purity and quantity of every magnetically sorted T cell population. Genomic DNA was isolated from each sorted fraction and quantified by UV absorbance on a Nanodrop 2000c. Using the deep immunoSEQ assay, TCR CDR3 regions were amplified from genomic DNA by multiplex PCR. Extracted genomic DNA from each cell subset was distributed evenly across all wells of several immunoSEQ 96-well plates, and each plate was treated as a replicate. For sorted subsets, each replicate PCR was loaded with roughly 190 ng genomic DNA, equivalent to 30,000 or so T cell genomes. Purified libraries were quantified with a Qubit 3.0 fluorometer, sized on a Bioanalyzer 2100, and re-quantified with the KAPA Library Quantification kit. Every immunoSEQ 96-well plate was sequenced on a separate single-read 150-cycle Illumina NextSeq 550 flow cell. As for the authors' bioinformatics: Because the immunoSEQ output included only junctional sequences and no quality scores, the filtering could not be the same as the filtering used for full-length reads. To assign V/J genes and CDR3, sequences were annotated against IMGT germline references using PyIR, a Python wrapper for IgBLAST v1.9. Reads were removed for weak V/J assignments (E-value above 1e-6), missing CDR3, stop codons, out-of-frame junctions, or ambiguous translated residues. V3J clonotypes were defined as sequences sharing the same inferred V gene, J gene, and CDR3 amino acid sequence. Percentage overlap between repertoires was calculated by dividing the number of shared unique clonotypes by the size of the smaller repertoire. RTK rarefaction, the Chao1 estimator, and Recon v2.1 estimates of unobserved clonotypes were used to assess repertoire richness. Generation probabilities were computed with OLGA for all TCRbeta clonotypes obtained by the gDNA method from a handful of donors. TCRdb took this table from immuneACCESS and kept in-frame rearrangements with V and J called. Such tables lack part of the clones; where checked against another copy, unresolved V genes explain under half of the gap, and the rest is unexplained. V and J calls and clone size are given by that table; D and trimming were obtained from the DNA. For this sample there are 2 million to 3 million clones; roughly 93% appear just once. The ten largest clones capture approximately 0.37% of the sample.

The germline V gene encodes CDR1 SQVTM and CDR2 ANQGSEA. The CDR3 runs 12 residues from the cysteine to the phenylalanine. CDR3 DNA is the only sequence kept; it has 36 bases, read in frame from the first base. V is pruned by 7 bases and J by 4 bases, leaving 6 bases of the junction without a gene match. Only a few counts were recorded for this clone. The antigen it recognizes is unknown. It has no much larger one-base neighbor in the sample; base qualities were not kept. This receptor chain uses TRBV29-1 and TRBJ1-1; 7 bases in between match TRBD1. The clonotype comes from a man aged 18 to 35 in good health. Some clones in this sample may be carry-over from other donors' samples. The sample taken for sequencing was naive CD4+ T cells from PBMCs. The cell subset or site label, read with the paper, signifies: CD45RA+ positively selected. The DNA sequence is given as TGCAGCGGCCGACAGGGTATCACTGAAGCTTTCTTT. The encoded protein is CSGRQGITEAFF.